The clone carrying this TCR beta chain has just one count. This entry is derived from a study of blood T cell repertoires in COVID-19. Germline V gene sequence: CDR1 MDHEN, CDR2 SYDVKM. The CDR3 contains 13 residues. The V end lost 4 bases, the J end lost 4 bases, and 10 bases lay between the germline ends. The protocol was immunoSEQ multiplex PCR, while the TCRdb copy is restricted to in-frame clones and leaves out a portion. The top ten clones hold 1% of a sample with about 62,000 clones, about 87% of them seen once. The receptor was isolated from a man aged 70-80 years with acute or convalescent COVID-19. The specimen sequenced was peripheral blood. The chain is built from TRBV28 and TRBJ1-2; weak D call: TRBD1 (6 bases). CDR3 DNA sequence: TGTGCCAGCAGTTCTGGACAGCCCTATGGCTACACCTTC. Translation: CASSSGQPYGYTF.